This is a list of T cell receptor beta chains from one sample in a study of T-cell reconstitution after alpha-beta-depleted transplantation in children. TCRdb redid the calling of the PCR reads with MiXCR, one entry per CDR3 protein. Here the sample spans about 980,000 distinct CDR3 sequences, less than 30% being singletons. The material was PBMCs, mostly from graft donor cells, obtained 360 days after TCRalphabeta/CD19-depleted stem cell transplant. These receptors originate from a boy younger than two who had a stem cell transplant for SCID, so the T cells may come from the graft donor. Both conserved end residues are part of each CDR3. D genes are given only for firm matches. Only some rows state a clone size, as once, few, many or a class for expanded clones.

clone size	V gene	CDR3 length	D gene	J gene	CDR3 protein	CDR3 DNA
few	TRBV20-1	12	TRBD2	TRBJ2-7	CSAPSGGYEQYF	TGCAGTGCTCCTAGCGGGGGCTACGAGCAGTACTTC
few	TRBV29-1	13	-	TRBJ1-2	CSVANGFSYGYTF	TGCAGCGTCGCAAACGGGTTTTCCTATGGCTACACCTTC
few	TRBV20-1	14	-	TRBJ1-1	CSARVRQTTWEAFF	TGCAGTGCTAGAGTGAGACAGACTACATGGGAAGCTTTCTTT
-	TRBV10-2	14	-	TRBJ1-2	CASTDRLGGNGYTF	TGCGCCAGCACCGACAGGTTGGGGGGGAATGGCTACACCTTC
-	TRBV18	19	-	TRBJ2-6	CASSRRMGVPTSGANVLTF	TGTGCCAGCTCACGGCGCATGGGGGTCCCCACTTCTGGGGCCAACGTCCTGACTTTC
-	TRBV20-1	13	-	TRBJ2-1	CSAARDQGYEQFF	TGCAGTGCTGCCCGGGACCAGGGGTATGAGCAGTTCTTC
many	TRBV27	15	TRBD2	TRBJ2-7	CASSGIAGGGYEQYF	TGTGCCAGCAGCGGGATAGCGGGGGGAGGTTACGAGCAGTACTTC
few	TRBV2	14	-	TRBJ2-7	CASRDPGWTYEQYF	TGTGCCAGCAGGGACCCGGGTTGGACTTACGAGCAGTACTTC
-	TRBV7-2	16	TRBD2	TRBJ2-2	CASSLEGLVYTGELFF	TGTGCCAGCAGCTTAGAAGGACTAGTGTACACCGGGGAGCTGTTTTTT
few	TRBV2	15	TRBD2	TRBJ2-5	CASSEGGSSTETQYF	TGTGCCAGCAGTGAGGGGGGGTCCAGCACGGAGACCCAGTACTTC
-	TRBV7-2	16	-	TRBJ2-7	CASSLVGQGLSYEQYF	TGTGCCAGCAGCTTAGTGGGCCAGGGATTATCCTACGAGCAGTACTTC
few	TRBV5-1	17	TRBD2	TRBJ2-1	CASSLAASGGLFDEQFF	TGCGCCAGCAGCTTGGCCGCGTCGGGGGGGCTGTTTGATGAGCAGTTCTTC
-	TRBV12-3/TRBV12-4	15	-	TRBJ2-2	CASRIAGQRPGELFF	TGTGCCAGCAGGATAGCTGGACAGAGGCCCGGGGAGCTGTTTTTT
-	TRBV5-1	13	-	TRBJ2-2	CASSWSSTGELFF	TGCGCCAGCAGCTGGAGCTCCACCGGGGAGCTGTTTTTT
few	TRBV12-3/TRBV12-4	17	TRBD1	TRBJ1-4	CASSHSPGQGVNEKLFF	TGTGCCAGCAGTCACTCCCCCGGACAGGGGGTTAATGAAAAACTGTTTTTT
-	TRBV30	11	-	TRBJ2-3	CAWTGRDTQYF	TGTGCCTGGACAGGTCGGGATACGCAGTATTTT
-	TRBV7-2	15	-	TRBJ2-1	CASSSGQSINNEQFF	TGTGCCAGCAGCTCCGGACAGTCGATTAACAATGAGCAGTTCTTC
few	TRBV2	11	-	TRBJ2-1	CASRDLGEQFF	TGTGCCAGCAGAGACCTGGGTGAGCAGTTCTTC
-	TRBV15	18	TRBD1	TRBJ1-5	CATSRAPGQGVGNQPQHF	TGTGCCACCAGCAGAGCCCCGGGACAGGGGGTTGGCAATCAGCCCCAGCATTTT
-	TRBV7-2	16	-	TRBJ2-3	CASRHGGGPYTDTQYF	TGTGCCAGCCGTCACGGAGGGGGACCCTACACAGATACGCAGTATTTT
-	TRBV12-3/TRBV12-4	17	TRBD1	TRBJ1-1	CASFPDRVGVVNTEAFF	TGTGCCAGCTTCCCCGACAGGGTCGGTGTAGTGAACACTGAAGCTTTCTTT
-	TRBV5-1	14	-	TRBJ1-2	CASRRRGPNYGYTF	TGCGCCAGCAGAAGACGGGGGCCGAACTATGGCTACACCTTC
-	TRBV24-1	14	-	TRBJ1-6	CATSDSRINSPLHF	TGTGCCACCAGTGATTCCAGGATTAATTCACCCCTCCACTTT
-	TRBV20-1	14	-	TRBJ1-6	CSARTGRNNSPLHF	TGCAGTGCTAGGACAGGTCGCAATAATTCACCCCTCCACTTT
few	TRBV10-3	13	-	TRBJ2-2	CAISAQGAGELFF	TGTGCCATCAGTGCCCAGGGAGCAGGGGAGCTGTTTTTT
-	TRBV7-6	15	TRBD1	TRBJ2-3	CASSLAVTGPDTQYF	TGTGCCAGCAGCTTAGCGGTGACAGGGCCAGATACGCAGTATTTT
-	TRBV20-1	14	TRBD2	TRBJ2-5	CSASGLAGKETQYF	TGCAGTGCTTCGGGACTAGCGGGGAAAGAGACCCAGTACTTC
few	TRBV12-3/TRBV12-4	13	TRBD1	TRBJ2-7	CASSTWDRGQQYF	TGTGCCAGCAGTACATGGGACAGGGGGCAGCAGTACTTC
-	TRBV6-2/TRBV6-3	18	TRBD2	TRBJ2-3	CASSYEAGSPQYTDTQYF	TGTGCCAGCAGTTACGAAGCGGGGTCTCCCCAATACACAGATACGCAGTATTTT
-	TRBV20-1	15	-	TRBJ2-4	CSAQGGQGLKNIQYF	TGCAGTGCTCAGGGGGGCCAGGGCCTAAAAAACATTCAGTACTTC
few	TRBV5-4	16	-	TRBJ2-7	CASSLGVGVSSYEQYF	TGTGCCAGCAGCTTGGGCGTTGGGGTGAGCTCCTACGAGCAGTACTTC
many	TRBV9	14	TRBD1	TRBJ1-1	CASRRWEGASEAFF	TGTGCCAGCAGAAGGTGGGAGGGGGCGAGTGAAGCTTTCTTT
-	TRBV20-1	17	-	TRBJ1-5	CSALPYGGIVGNQPQHF	TGCAGTGCCCTACCCTACGGGGGGATAGTAGGCAATCAGCCCCAGCATTTT
-	TRBV12-3/TRBV12-4	21	TRBD2	TRBJ2-2	CASSFDPPGLAGGRSTGELFF	TGTGCCAGCAGTTTTGACCCTCCTGGACTAGCGGGGGGAAGGAGCACCGGGGAGCTGTTTTTT
few	TRBV29-1	13	-	TRBJ2-1	CSVQGGSYNEQFF	TGCAGCGTCCAGGGGGGGTCCTACAATGAGCAGTTCTTC
-	TRBV29-1	14	-	TRBJ2-7	CSVEPIRGGHEQYF	TGCAGCGTTGAGCCTATTCGGGGCGGCCACGAGCAGTACTTC
-	TRBV24-1	13	-	TRBJ2-2	CATSDLGAGELFF	TGTGCCACCAGTGATCTGGGAGCCGGGGAGCTGTTTTTT
-	TRBV28	16	-	TRBJ1-5	CASGVGGLYSNQPQHF	TGTGCCAGCGGAGTAGGGGGTCTTTATAGCAATCAGCCCCAGCATTTT
few	TRBV6-1	16	-	TRBJ2-3	CASRAEQGYDTDTQYF	TGTGCCAGCAGAGCCGAACAGGGATACGACACAGATACGCAGTATTTT
few	TRBV10-3	11	-	TRBJ2-1	CAISDRQLQFF	TGTGCCATCAGTGACCGCCAATTGCAGTTCTTC
-	TRBV5-1	15	-	TRBJ2-1	CASSDRDSGYNEQFF	TGCGCCAGCAGCGACAGGGACTCTGGCTACAATGAGCAGTTCTTC
-	TRBV27	17	-	TRBJ1-1	CASSLFSLGGDYTEAFF	TGTGCCAGCAGTTTATTCAGCCTGGGCGGAGATTACACTGAAGCTTTCTTT
few	TRBV6-2/TRBV6-3	16	-	TRBJ2-2	CASIQEITSNTGELFF	TGTGCCAGCATCCAGGAGATAACCTCGAACACCGGGGAGCTGTTTTTT
-	TRBV5-1	16	-	TRBJ2-5	CASSLGSAGFQETQYF	TGCGCCAGCAGCTTGGGCTCCGCTGGTTTCCAAGAGACCCAGTACTTC
-	TRBV10-3	15	TRBD1	TRBJ2-1	CAISEDRGSLNEQFF	TGTGCCATCAGTGAGGACAGGGGCTCCCTCAATGAGCAGTTCTTC
once	TRBV4-2	14	TRBD1	TRBJ1-2	CASRGQGAVYGYTF	TGTGCCAGCAGAGGACAGGGGGCGGTCTATGGCTACACCTTC
once	TRBV7-8	17	TRBD1	TRBJ2-7	CASSLRGTGWVSYEQYF	TGTGCCAGCAGCTTAAGGGGGACAGGATGGGTCTCCTACGAGCAGTACTTC
few	TRBV6-2/TRBV6-3	15	TRBD2	TRBJ2-3	CASSWWTSGTDTQYF	TGTGCCAGCAGTTGGTGGACTAGCGGCACAGATACGCAGTATTTT